This T cell receptor (beta chain) was profiled in a study of shared T cell receptors in the human thymus. The CDR3 is 11 residues long. The V gene's germline CDR1 is GTSNPN and CDR2 SVGIG (reference sequence). V was shortened by 4 bases and J by 6 bases, with 9 bases between the two germline ends. The table came from immunoSEQ multiplex PCR; TCRdb's copy has only in-frame clones and leaves some out. Of 700,000 or so clones listed, approximately 85% are singletons. This clone showed up just a few times. This same sample was also taken into another study, of human thymus T cells. This second report adds: Resected material from corrective heart surgery provided the thymus tissue analysed. Thymic repertoires of unrelated individuals were reported in related research to overlap highly.

This clonotype was obtained from a girl in the first two years of life with a congenital heart defect. The chain links TRBV30 to TRBJ1-1, with no clear D. The sequencing input was thymocytes. In DNA form, the CDR3 reads TGTGCCTGGAAACAGTCGCCTGAAGCTTTCTTT. Its translation is CAWKQSPEAFF. Based on the CDR3 plus reference TRBV30 and TRBJ1-1, the full variable domain is SQTIHQWPATLVQPVGSPLSLECTVEGTSNPNLYWYRQAAGRGLQLLFYSVGIGQISSEVPQNLSASRPQDRQFILSSKKLLLSDSGFYLCAWKQSPEAFFGQGTRLTVV.